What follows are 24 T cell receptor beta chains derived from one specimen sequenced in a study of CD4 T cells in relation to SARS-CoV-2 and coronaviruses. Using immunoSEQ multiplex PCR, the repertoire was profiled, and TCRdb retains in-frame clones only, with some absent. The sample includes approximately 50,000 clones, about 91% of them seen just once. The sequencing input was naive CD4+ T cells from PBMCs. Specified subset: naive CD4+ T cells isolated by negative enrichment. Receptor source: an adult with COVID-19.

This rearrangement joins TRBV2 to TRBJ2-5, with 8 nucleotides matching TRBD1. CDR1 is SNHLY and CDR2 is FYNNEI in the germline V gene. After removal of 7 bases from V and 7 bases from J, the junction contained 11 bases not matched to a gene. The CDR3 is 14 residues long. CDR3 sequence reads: CASNGDRLLGTQYF. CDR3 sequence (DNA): TGTGCCAGCAATGGGGACAGGCTACTCGGGACCCAGTACTTC.

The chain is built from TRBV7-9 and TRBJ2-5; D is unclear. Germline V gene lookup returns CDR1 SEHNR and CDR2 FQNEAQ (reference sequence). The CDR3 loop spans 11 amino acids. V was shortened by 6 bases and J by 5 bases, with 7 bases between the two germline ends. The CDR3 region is CASSFVETQYF. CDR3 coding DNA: TGTGCCAGCAGTTTTGTCGAGACCCAGTACTTC. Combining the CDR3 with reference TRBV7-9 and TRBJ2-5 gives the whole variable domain DTGVSQNPRHKITKRGQNVTFRCDPISEHNRLYWYRQTLGQGPEFLTYFQNEAQLEKSRLLSDRFSAERPKGSFSTLEIQRTEQGDSAMYLCASSFVETQYFGPGTRLLVL.

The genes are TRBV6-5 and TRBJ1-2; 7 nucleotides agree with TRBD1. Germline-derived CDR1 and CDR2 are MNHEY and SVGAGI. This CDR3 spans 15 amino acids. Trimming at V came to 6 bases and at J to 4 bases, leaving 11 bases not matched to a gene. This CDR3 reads CASSRGEGAGYGYTF. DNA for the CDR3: TGTGCCAGCAGCCGCGGGGAGGGGGCTGGCTATGGCTACACCTTC.

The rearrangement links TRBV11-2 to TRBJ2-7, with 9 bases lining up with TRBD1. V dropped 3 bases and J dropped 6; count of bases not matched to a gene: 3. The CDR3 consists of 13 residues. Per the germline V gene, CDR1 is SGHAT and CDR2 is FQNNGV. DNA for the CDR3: TGTGCCAGCAGCTTGGGACAGGGAAGCGAGCAGTACTTC. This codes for CASSLGQGSEQYF.

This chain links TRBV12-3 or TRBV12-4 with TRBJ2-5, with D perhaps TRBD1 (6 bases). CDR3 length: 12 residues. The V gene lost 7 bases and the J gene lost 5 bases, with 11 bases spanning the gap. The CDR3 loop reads CASNRDWETQYF. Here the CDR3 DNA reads TGTGCCAGCAACAGGGATTGGGAGACCCAGTACTTC.

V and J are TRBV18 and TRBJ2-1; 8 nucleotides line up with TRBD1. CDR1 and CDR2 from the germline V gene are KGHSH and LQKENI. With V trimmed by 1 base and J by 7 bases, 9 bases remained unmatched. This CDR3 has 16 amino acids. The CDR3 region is CASSPLGRGRDNEQFF. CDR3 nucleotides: TGTGCCAGCTCACCACTGGGCAGGGGGCGCGATAATGAGCAGTTCTTC.

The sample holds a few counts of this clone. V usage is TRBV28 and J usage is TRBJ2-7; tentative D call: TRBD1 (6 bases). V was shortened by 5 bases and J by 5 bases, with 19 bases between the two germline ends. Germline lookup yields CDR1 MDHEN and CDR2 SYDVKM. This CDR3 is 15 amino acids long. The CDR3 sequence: CASSISGRGVHEQYF. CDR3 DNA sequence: TGTGCCAGCAGTATCTCCGGCAGGGGCGTCCACGAGCAGTACTTC.

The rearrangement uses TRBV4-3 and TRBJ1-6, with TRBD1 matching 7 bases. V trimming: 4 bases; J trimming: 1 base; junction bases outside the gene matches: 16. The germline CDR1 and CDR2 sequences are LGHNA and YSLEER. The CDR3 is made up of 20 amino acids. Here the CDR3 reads CASSPTSGTASSSYNSPLHF. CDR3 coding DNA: TGCGCCAGCAGCCCGACTTCCGGGACAGCCTCATCTTCCTATAATTCACCCCTCCACTTT.

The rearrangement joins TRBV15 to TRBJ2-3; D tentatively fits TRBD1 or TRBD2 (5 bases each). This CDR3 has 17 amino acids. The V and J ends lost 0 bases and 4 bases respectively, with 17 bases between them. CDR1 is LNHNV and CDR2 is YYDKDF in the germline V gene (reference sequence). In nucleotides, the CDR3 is TGTGCCACCAGCAGAGATCCTGGGGACCTTTGGGCAGATACGCAGTATTTT. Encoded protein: CATSRDPGDLWADTQYF.

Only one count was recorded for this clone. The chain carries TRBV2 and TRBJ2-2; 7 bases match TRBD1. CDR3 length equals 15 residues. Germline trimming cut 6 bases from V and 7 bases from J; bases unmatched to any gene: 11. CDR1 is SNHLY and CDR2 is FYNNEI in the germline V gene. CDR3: CASSRDRPQVGELFF. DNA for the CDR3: TGTGCCAGCAGCCGGGACAGACCTCAGGTCGGGGAGCTGTTTTTT.

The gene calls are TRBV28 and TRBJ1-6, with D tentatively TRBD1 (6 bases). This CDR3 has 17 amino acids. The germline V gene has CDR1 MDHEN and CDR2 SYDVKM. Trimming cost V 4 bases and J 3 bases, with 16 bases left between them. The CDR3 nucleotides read TGTGCCAGCAGTTCGAATTGGGGGCCCGGCTATAATTCACCCCTCCACTTT. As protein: CASSSNWGPGYNSPLHF.

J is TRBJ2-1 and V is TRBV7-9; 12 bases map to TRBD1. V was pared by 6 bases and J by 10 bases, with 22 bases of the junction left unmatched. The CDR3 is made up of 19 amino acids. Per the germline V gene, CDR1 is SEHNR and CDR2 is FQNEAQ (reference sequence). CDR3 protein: CASRPFKAPGTGGQQEQFF. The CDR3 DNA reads TGTGCCAGCAGGCCCTTCAAGGCCCCCGGGACAGGGGGCCAGCAGGAGCAGTTCTTC.

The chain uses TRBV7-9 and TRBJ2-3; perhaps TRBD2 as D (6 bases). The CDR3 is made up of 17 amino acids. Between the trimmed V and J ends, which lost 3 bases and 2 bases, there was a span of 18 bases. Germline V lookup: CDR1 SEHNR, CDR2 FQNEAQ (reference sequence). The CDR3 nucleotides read TGTGCCAGCAGCTTCTTACAGAGCGCGGGGCCCACAGATACGCAGTATTTT. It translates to CASSFLQSAGPTDTQYF. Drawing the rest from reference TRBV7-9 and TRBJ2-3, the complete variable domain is DTGVSQNPRHKITKRGQNVTFRCDPISEHNRLYWYRQTLGQGPEFLTYFQNEAQLEKSRLLSDRFSAERPKGSFSTLEIQRTEQGDSAMYLCASSFLQSAGPTDTQYFGPGTRLTVL.

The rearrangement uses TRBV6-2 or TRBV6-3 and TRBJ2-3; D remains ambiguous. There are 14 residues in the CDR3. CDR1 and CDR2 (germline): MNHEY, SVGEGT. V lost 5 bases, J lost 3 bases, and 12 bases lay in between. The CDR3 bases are TGTGCCAGCAGTCCACCTACATTAACAGATACGCAGTATTTT. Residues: CASSPPTLTDTQYF.

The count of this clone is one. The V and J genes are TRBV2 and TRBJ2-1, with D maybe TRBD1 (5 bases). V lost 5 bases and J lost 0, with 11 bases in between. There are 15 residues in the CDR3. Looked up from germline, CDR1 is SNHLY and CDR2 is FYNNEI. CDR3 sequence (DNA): TGTGCCAGCAGTCTGACAGAGAGCTCCTACAATGAGCAGTTCTTC. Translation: CASSLTESSYNEQFF.

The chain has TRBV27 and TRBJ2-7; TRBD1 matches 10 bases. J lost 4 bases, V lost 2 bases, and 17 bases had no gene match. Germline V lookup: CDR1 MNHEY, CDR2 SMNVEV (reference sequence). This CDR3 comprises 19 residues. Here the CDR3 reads CASSLRQGAKRELLYEQYF. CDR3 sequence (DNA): TGTGCCAGCAGTTTACGACAGGGGGCCAAGCGGGAGTTACTATACGAGCAGTACTTC.

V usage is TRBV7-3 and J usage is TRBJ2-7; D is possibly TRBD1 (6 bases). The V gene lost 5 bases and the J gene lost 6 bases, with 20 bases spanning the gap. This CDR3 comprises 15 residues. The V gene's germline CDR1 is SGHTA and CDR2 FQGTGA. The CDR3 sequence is CASSLDSLISSEQYF. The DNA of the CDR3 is TGTGCCAGCAGCCTGGACAGTCTGATCTCCAGCGAGCAGTACTTC.

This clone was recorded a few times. The CDR3: CASSPSRVWGVNTEAFF. The CDR3 nucleotides are TGTGCCAGCAGCCCATCCCGGGTATGGGGTGTGAACACTGAAGCTTTCTTT. The chain combines TRBV5-4 with TRBJ1-1, with no clear D. The CDR3 loop spans 17 amino acids. Trimming took 4 bases from V and 0 from J, leaving 19 bases between them. The germline V gene has CDR1 SGHNT and CDR2 YYREEE (reference sequence).

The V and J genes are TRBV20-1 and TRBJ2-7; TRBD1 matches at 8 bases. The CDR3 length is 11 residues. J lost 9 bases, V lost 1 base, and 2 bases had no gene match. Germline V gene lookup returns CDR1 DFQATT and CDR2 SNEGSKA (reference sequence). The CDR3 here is CSARVGTGQYF. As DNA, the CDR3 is TGCAGTGCTAGAGTAGGGACAGGGCAGTACTTC.

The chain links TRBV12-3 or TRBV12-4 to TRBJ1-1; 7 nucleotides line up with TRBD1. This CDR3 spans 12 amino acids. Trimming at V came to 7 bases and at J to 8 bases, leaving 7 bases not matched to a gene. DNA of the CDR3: TGTGCCAGCACTGTATCACAGGGGGAAGCTTTCTTT. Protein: CASTVSQGEAFF.

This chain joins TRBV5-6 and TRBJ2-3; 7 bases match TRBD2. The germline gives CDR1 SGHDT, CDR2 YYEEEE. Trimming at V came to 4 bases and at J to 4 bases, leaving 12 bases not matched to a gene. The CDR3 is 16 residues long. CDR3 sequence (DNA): TGTGCCAGCAGCGGGCTGGGGCGGGAGTTGCCAGATACGCAGTATTTT. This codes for CASSGLGRELPDTQYF.

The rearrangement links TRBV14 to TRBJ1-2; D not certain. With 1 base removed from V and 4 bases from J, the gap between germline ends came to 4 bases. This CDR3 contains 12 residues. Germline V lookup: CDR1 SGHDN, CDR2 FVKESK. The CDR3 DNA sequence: TGTGCCAGCAGCCAAGGGTTCTATGGCTACACCTTC. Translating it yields CASSQGFYGYTF.

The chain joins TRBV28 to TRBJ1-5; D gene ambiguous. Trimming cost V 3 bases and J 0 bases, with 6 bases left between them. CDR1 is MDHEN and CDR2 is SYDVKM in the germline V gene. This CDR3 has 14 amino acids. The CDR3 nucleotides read TGTGCCAGCAGTTTTTTGAGTAGCAATCAGCCCCAGCATTTT. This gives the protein CASSFLSSNQPQHF.

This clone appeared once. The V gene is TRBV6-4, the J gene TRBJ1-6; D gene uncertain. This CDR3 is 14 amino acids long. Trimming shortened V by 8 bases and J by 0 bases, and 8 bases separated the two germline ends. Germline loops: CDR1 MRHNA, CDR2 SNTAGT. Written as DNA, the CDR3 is TGTGCCAGCTCGGCTAGCTCCTATAATTCACCCCTCCACTTT. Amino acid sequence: CASSASSYNSPLHF.